This T cell receptor (beta chain) comes out of a study of control samples from healthy donors and cancer patients (TCRdb year 2020). From the germline V gene, CDR1 is KGHSH and CDR2 is LQKENI. The CDR3 covers 15 residues, taking in both the cysteine and the phenylalanine. Here the CDR3 DNA is all that survives: 45 bases in frame from base 1. The V end gives up 3 bases and the J end 1 base, leaving 2 bases in the junction not matched to a gene. Library construction relied on the immunoSEQ multiplex PCR assay. Sourced from immuneACCESS, this table was stored by TCRdb with only in-frame sequences that have V and J called. A share of the clones is absent; for the studies checked, an unresolved V gene accounts for under half, and the remainder has no known explanation. Counted in this sample were some 95,000 clones; around 88% of them appeared once. The leading ten clones occupy approximately 14% of the sample.

Comments on this clone: Its antigen is still unknown. Base qualities are not at hand, and no much larger clone is one base apart. This sample also contains other DNA sequences that code for the same CDR3.

This clonotype was obtained from a young man in good health. The source material was blood. The V and J segments used are TRBV18 and TRBJ2-3, with 9 bases in between that match TRBD2. Read as DNA, the sequence is TGTGCCAGCTCACCTAGCGGGGGTCGCACAGATACGCAGTATTTT. It encodes CASSPSGGRTDTQYF.